This TCR beta chain was identified during a study of T cell responses to AZD1222 COVID-19 vaccine. Sequencing used immunoSEQ multiplex PCR; TCRdb keeps in-frame clones, though not all of them. The sample holds 85,000 to 130,000 clones; about 89% are singletons and the top ten take less than 4%. Study-level findings and limits: The donors showed a predominance of white British ancestry and of females, with possible underestimation of clonal diversity. At study baseline, merely over 5 AZD1222 recipients were seropositive.

A word on this clone: Its antigen remains unidentified.

Germline V CDR1 and CDR2: SQVTM, ANQGSEA. The V end lost 3 bases, the J end lost 4 bases, and 10 bases lay between the germline ends. CDR3 length: 13 residues. The sequencing here drew on peripheral blood, taken 28 days after the second dose of the MenACWY control vaccine. The J gene is TRBJ2-1, the V gene TRBV29-1; D gene ambiguous. The receptor was isolated from an adult who received the MenACWY meningococcal vaccine as a control. The CDR3 protein is CSVDQSSYNEQFF. For the CDR3, the DNA is TGCAGCGTTGACCAGTCTTCTTACAATGAGCAGTTCTTC.